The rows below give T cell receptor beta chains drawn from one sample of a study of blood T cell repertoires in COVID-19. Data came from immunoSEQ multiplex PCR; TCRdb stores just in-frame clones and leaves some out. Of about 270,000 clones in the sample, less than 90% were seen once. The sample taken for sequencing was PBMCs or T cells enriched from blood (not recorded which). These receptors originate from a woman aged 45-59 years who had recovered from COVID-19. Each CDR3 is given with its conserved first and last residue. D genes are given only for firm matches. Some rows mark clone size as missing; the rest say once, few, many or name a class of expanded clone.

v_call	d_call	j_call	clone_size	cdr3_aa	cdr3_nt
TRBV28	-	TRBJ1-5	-	CASCPEGSSNQPQHF	TGTGCCAGCTGCCCTGAAGGGAGTAGCAATCAGCCCCAGCATTTT
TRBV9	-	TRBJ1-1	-	CASSVDGRAWTEAFF	TGTGCCAGCAGCGTAGATGGCAGGGCTTGGACTGAAGCTTTCTTT
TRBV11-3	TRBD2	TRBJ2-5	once	CASSQREDQKETQYF	TGTGCCAGCAGCCAGCGGGAGGACCAAAAAGAGACCCAGTACTTC
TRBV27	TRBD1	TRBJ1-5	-	CASSPRTGKRNQPQHF	TGTGCCAGCAGTCCCCGGACAGGGAAGCGCAATCAGCCCCAGCATTTT
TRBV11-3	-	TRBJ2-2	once	CASSPRTGELFF	TGTGCCAGCAGCCCCAGGACCGGGGAGCTGTTTTTT
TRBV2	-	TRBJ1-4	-	CASRTGRETNEKLFF	TGTGCCAGCAGGACAGGTCGAGAAACTAATGAAAAACTGTTTTTT
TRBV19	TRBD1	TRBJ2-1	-	CASSGDSYNEQFF	TGTGCCAGTAGTGGGGACAGCTATAATGAGCAGTTCTTC
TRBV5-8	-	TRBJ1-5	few	CASSFLRVGNQPQHF	TGTGCCAGCAGCTTTTTGAGGGTTGGCAATCAGCCCCAGCATTTT
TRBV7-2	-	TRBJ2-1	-	CASSLGLAYNEQFF	TGTGCCAGCAGCTTGGGACTGGCCTACAATGAGCAGTTCTTC
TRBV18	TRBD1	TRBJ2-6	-	CASSTRDSPGANVLTF	TGTGCCAGCTCAACCCGGGACAGCCCTGGGGCCAACGTCCTGACTTTC
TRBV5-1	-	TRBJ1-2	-	CASARGRVDYGYTF	TGCGCCAGCGCCCGCGGCAGGGTCGACTATGGCTACACCTTC
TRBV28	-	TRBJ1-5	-	CASRRPGGSNQPQHF	TGTGCCAGCAGACGTCCGGGAGGTAGCAATCAGCCCCAGCATTTT
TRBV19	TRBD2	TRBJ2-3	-	CASSTMTSGRLSDTQYF	TGTGCCAGTAGTACTATGACTAGCGGGAGATTGTCAGATACGCAGTATTTT
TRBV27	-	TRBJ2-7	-	CASSLSGAQVSYEQYF	TGTGCCAGCAGTCTATCGGGGGCGCAAGTCTCCTACGAGCAGTACTTC
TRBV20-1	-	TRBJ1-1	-	CSARYDTEAFF	TGCAGTGCTAGATATGACACTGAAGCTTTCTTT
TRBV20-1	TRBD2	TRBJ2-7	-	CSASLAGVSYEQYF	TGCAGTGCTAGTCTAGCGGGAGTCTCCTACGAGCAGTACTTC
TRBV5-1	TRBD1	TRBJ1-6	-	CASSSGTGASGNSPLHF	TGCGCCAGCAGCTCCGGGACAGGGGCCTCGGGAAATTCACCCCTCCACTTT
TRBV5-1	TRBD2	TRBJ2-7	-	CASSPLGLAGSYEQYF	TGCGCCAGCAGCCCCTTGGGACTAGCGGGTTCCTACGAGCAGTACTTC
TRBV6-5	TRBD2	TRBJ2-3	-	CASSYSASGSTDTQYF	TGTGCCAGCAGTTACTCGGCTAGCGGTAGCACAGATACGCAGTATTTT
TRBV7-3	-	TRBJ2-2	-	CASSLLPGLLNTGELFF	TGTGCCAGCAGCTTACTACCCGGACTTCTGAACACCGGGGAGCTGTTTTTT
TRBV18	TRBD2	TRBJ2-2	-	CASSPELATGELFF	TGTGCCAGCTCACCAGAACTAGCGACCGGGGAGCTGTTTTTT
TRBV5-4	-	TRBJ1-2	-	CASSLGGRVNGYTF	TGTGCCAGCAGCTTGGGGGGGAGGGTTAATGGCTACACCTTC
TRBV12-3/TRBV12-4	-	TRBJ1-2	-	CASKGVEYGYTF	TGTGCCAGCAAGGGGGTTGAGTATGGCTACACCTTC
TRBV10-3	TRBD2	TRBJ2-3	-	CAIREAGGPDTQYF	TGTGCCATCAGAGAAGCGGGAGGGCCAGATACGCAGTATTTT
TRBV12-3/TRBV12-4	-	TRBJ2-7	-	CASSFGQSYEQYF	TGTGCCAGCAGTTTTGGCCAGTCTTACGAGCAGTACTTC